Shown below are 17 T cell receptor beta chains from a single sample sequenced in a study of blood T cell repertoires in COVID-19. TCRdb's copy holds only in-frame clones and misses some; the assay was immunoSEQ multiplex PCR. The sample lists about 300,000 clones; 85% to 90% were seen once. The material sequenced was PBMCs or T cells enriched from blood (not recorded which). All receptors derive from a woman between 18 and 29 years old who had recovered from COVID-19.

The CDR3 is CASSIGGRGNTEAFF. DNA of the CDR3: TGTGCCAGTAGTATAGGAGGCAGGGGGAACACTGAAGCTTTCTTT. The rearrangement links TRBV19 to TRBJ1-1; weak D call: TRBD1 (6 bases). The CDR3 is 15 amino acids. Looked up from germline, CDR1 is LNHDA and CDR2 is SQIVND (reference sequence). V lost 1 base, J lost 1 base, and 10 bases lay in between. The variable domain in full, with the rest retrieved from reference TRBV19 and TRBJ1-1, is DGGITQSPKYLFRKEGQNVTLSCEQNLNHDAMYWYRQDPGQGLRLIYYSQIVNDFQKGDIAEGYSVSREKKESFPLTVTSAQKNPTAFYLCASSIGGRGNTEAFFGQGTRLTVV.

CDR3 in amino acids: CASSVGGIGEKLFF. CDR3 DNA sequence: TGTGCCAGCAGCGTTGGAGGGATAGGTGAAAAACTGTTTTTT. The gene calls are TRBV9 and TRBJ1-4, with no clear D. The V gene lost 2 bases and the J gene lost 7 bases, with 12 bases spanning the gap. Germline CDR1 is SGDLS and CDR2 is YYNGEE. The CDR3 runs to 14 residues.

The chain links TRBV7-3 to TRBJ2-1, with a weak D call TRBD1 (6 bases). Germline CDR1 and CDR2: SGHTA and FQGTGA. CDR3 length: 13 amino acids. The V end was cut by 5 bases, the J end by 4 bases, with 9 bases between. The CDR3 bases are TGTGCCAGCAGCCTCGGGACATACAATGAGCAGTTCTTC. Protein: CASSLGTYNEQFF.

The chain links TRBV11-3 to TRBJ2-1; 9 bases are shared with TRBD2. Looked up from germline, CDR1 is SGHNT and CDR2 is YENEEA. V dropped 1 base and J dropped 4; count of bases not matched to a gene: 2. The CDR3 covers 15 residues. The CDR3 protein is CASSLGGRGYNEQFF. The DNA for the CDR3 is TGTGCCAGCAGCTTAGGCGGGAGGGGTTACAATGAGCAGTTCTTC.

The chain joins TRBV6-4 to TRBJ1-1; maybe TRBD1 (6 bases). Between the trimmed V and J ends, which lost 0 bases and 10 bases, there was a span of 12 bases. This CDR3 has 13 amino acids. Germline CDR1 MRHNA, CDR2 SNTAGT. CDR3 sequence: CASSDSPDSRAFF. In DNA form, the CDR3 reads TGTGCCAGCAGTGACTCCCCGGACAGTCGAGCTTTCTTT.

As DNA, the CDR3 is TGTGCCAGCAGTGGGACTAGCGGGGGGGATACGCAGTATTTT. This translates into CASSGTSGGDTQYF. The chain combines TRBV28 with TRBJ2-3; 15 bases agree with TRBD2. The V segment lost 5 bases and the J segment 6 bases; nucleotides outside the gene matches: 0. Germline values: CDR1 MDHEN, CDR2 SYDVKM. This CDR3 comprises 14 residues.

V usage is TRBV9 and J usage is TRBJ1-2; D possibly corresponds to TRBD1 (5 bases). This CDR3 is 14 amino acids long. The germline V gene encodes CDR1 SGDLS and CDR2 YYNGEE. V lost 3 bases and J lost 2, with 11 bases in between. CDR3 DNA sequence: TGTGCCAGCAGCGGAAGGGGCCGGAACTATGGCTACACCTTC. Its translation is CASSGRGRNYGYTF.

The chain carries TRBV28 and TRBJ1-6; 10 nucleotides agree with TRBD1. This CDR3 contains 15 residues. The germline CDR1 and CDR2 sequences are MDHEN and SYDVKM. V lost 6 bases to trimming and J lost 7 bases; unmatched junction nucleotides: 6. CDR3 amino acids: CASRSRTGGNSPLHF. CDR3 nucleotide sequence: TGTGCCAGCAGGTCCCGGACAGGGGGAAATTCACCCCTCCACTTT. Together with reference TRBV28 and TRBJ1-6, the CDR3 gives the full variable domain: DVKVTQSSRYLVKRTGEKVFLECVQDMDHENMFWYRQDPGLGLRLIYFSYDVKMKEKGDIPEGYSVSREKKERFSLILESASTNQTSMYLCASRSRTGGNSPLHFGNGTRLTVT.

The chain joins TRBV25-1 to TRBJ1-1; D ambiguous. Germline lookup yields CDR1 MGHDK and CDR2 SYGVNS. V lost 8 bases and J lost 6, with 13 bases in between. The CDR3 has 12 amino acids. The CDR3 spells CASSPGQAEAFF. CDR3 nucleotides: TGTGCCAGCTCTCCAGGCCAGGCTGAAGCTTTCTTT.

DNA of the CDR3: TGTGCCACCAGCAGAGGGGCTAGCGGGGGGGCCCCGGAGACCCAGTACTTC. Residues: CATSRGASGGAPETQYF. The chain joins TRBV15 to TRBJ2-5; TRBD2 aligns across 12 bases. CDR1 is LNHNV and CDR2 is YYDKDF in the germline V gene (reference sequence). The CDR3 runs 17 residues. The V and J ends lost 1 base and 5 bases, in that order; junction bases with no gene match: 8.

This rearrangement joins TRBV12-5 to TRBJ2-7; D might be TRBD2 (5 bases). This CDR3 is 12 amino acids long. V lost 5 bases and J 8 bases, leaving 13 bases between the germline ends. Germline values: CDR1 LGHNT, CDR2 FRNRAP. CDR3 loop: CASGPGYSKQYF. The CDR3 DNA reads TGTGCTAGTGGTCCGGGATATTCGAAGCAGTACTTC.

The rearrangement uses TRBV5-4 and TRBJ2-7; D is possibly TRBD2 (6 bases). The CDR3 consists of 14 residues. Germline loops: CDR1 SGHNT, CDR2 YYREEE (reference sequence). Trimming took off 0 bases at V and 4 bases at J, with 11 bases between the two ends. CDR3 nucleotides: TGTGCCAGCAGCTTGGGGCGGGGAAATTACGAGCAGTACTTC. Protein product: CASSLGRGNYEQYF.

The J gene is TRBJ1-2, the V gene TRBV6-5; TRBD1 agrees at 7 bases. V was pared by 5 bases and J by 6 bases, with 9 bases of the junction left unmatched. The CDR3 runs 14 residues. Germline CDR1 reads MNHEY; CDR2 reads SVGAGI. The CDR3 DNA follows: TGTGCCAGCAGTCGGTATAAGACAGGGCATGGCTACACCTTC. Its protein product is CASSRYKTGHGYTF.

The chain joins TRBV3-1 (or the pseudogene TRBV3-2) to TRBJ2-7; 7 nucleotides align to TRBD1. V was clipped by 6 bases and J by 6 bases; unmatched bases: 11. Germline loops: CDR1 LGHDT, CDR2 YNNKEL (reference sequence). The CDR3 sequence is 14 residues long. CDR3 nucleotides: TGTGCCAGCAGACACTCTGACAGGGCCAGCGAGCAGTACTTC. It encodes CASRHSDRASEQYF.

The CDR3 DNA follows: TGTGCCAGTAGTATACCATTGGGACAGGGAACAAGGAACACTGAAGCTTTCTTT. Its protein is CASSIPLGQGTRNTEAFF. The chain has TRBV19 and TRBJ1-1; TRBD1 matches at 9 bases. There are 18 residues in the CDR3. The trim removed 2 bases at V and 1 base at J, leaving 11 bases unmatched. CDR1 and CDR2 (germline): LNHDA, SQIVND (reference sequence).

V usage is TRBV19 and J usage is TRBJ2-3; D unclear. Germline loops: CDR1 LNHDA, CDR2 SQIVND (reference sequence). This CDR3 comprises 14 residues. Trimming left V 5 bases short and J 0 bases short, with 9 bases between. The CDR3 coding sequence is TGTGCCAGTAGTGCCGGGTTTAGCACAGATACGCAGTATTTT. The encoded protein is CASSAGFSTDTQYF.

This clone appeared a few times. Different DNA sequences within this sample yield the same CDR3. V is TRBV5-1 and J is TRBJ1-4, with a possible D match to TRBD1 (6 bases). V dropped 0 bases and J dropped 4 bases, with 19 bases sitting between them. The CDR3 length is 18 residues. Per the germline V gene, CDR1 is SGHRS and CDR2 is YFSETQ. The chain's CDR3 is CASSLAPLRGQINEKLFF. In DNA form, the CDR3 reads TGCGCCAGCAGCTTGGCTCCCCTGCGAGGACAGATTAATGAAAAACTGTTTTTT.